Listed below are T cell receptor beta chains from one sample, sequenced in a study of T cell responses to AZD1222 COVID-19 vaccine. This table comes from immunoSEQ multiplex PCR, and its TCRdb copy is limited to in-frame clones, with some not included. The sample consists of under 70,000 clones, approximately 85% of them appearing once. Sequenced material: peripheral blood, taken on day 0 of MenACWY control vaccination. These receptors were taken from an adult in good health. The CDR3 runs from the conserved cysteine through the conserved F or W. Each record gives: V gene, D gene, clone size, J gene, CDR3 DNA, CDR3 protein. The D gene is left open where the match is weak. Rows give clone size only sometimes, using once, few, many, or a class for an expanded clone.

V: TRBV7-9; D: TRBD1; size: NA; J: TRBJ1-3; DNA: TGTGCCAGCAGCTTCCTTCGGGACAGGGGGTTTGGAAACACCATATATTTT; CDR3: CASSFLRDRGFGNTIYF
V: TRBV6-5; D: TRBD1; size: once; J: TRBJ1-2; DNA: TGTGCCAGCAGTTACTCGACAGGGGGTGGCTACACCTTC; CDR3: CASSYSTGGGYTF
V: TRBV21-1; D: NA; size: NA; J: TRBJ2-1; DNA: TGTGCCAGCAGCAAAGTGCCAGGGTTTCCGGGAGAGCAGTTCTTC; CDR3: CASSKVPGFPGEQFF
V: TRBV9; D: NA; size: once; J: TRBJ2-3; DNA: TGTGCCAGCAGCGTTGACGGGGGACTGGCAGATACGCAGTATTTT; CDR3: CASSVDGGLADTQYF
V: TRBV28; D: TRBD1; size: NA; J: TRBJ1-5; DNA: TGTGCCAGCACCGTCGCAGGGGGGGCCAATCAGCCCCAGCATTTT; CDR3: CASTVAGGANQPQHF
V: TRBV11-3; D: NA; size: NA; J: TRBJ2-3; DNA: TGTGCCAGCAGCCGGGGGTCCACAGATACGCAGTATTTT; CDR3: CASSRGSTDTQYF
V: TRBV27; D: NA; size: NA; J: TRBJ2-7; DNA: TGTGCCAGCAGTCCGGGGGTCTCCTACGAGCAGTACTTC; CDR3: CASSPGVSYEQYF
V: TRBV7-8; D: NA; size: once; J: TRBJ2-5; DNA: TGTGCCAGCACCCCGTCGCGACTCCGTGAGGGGACCCAGTACTTC; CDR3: CASTPSRLREGTQYF
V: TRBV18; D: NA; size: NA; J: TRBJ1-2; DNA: TGTGCCAGCTCACCAAGCGGGCCCTATGGCTACACCTTC; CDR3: CASSPSGPYGYTF
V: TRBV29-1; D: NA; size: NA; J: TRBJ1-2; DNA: TGCAGCGTTGAAGGTACAGCAATGGGGGAGAATGGCTACACCTTC; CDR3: CSVEGTAMGENGYTF
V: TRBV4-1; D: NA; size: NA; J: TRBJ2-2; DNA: TGCGCCAGCAGCCCCCGGGACATTCCGAACACCGGGGAGCTGTTTTTT; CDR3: CASSPRDIPNTGELFF
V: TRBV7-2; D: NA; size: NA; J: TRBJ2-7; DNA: TGTGCCAGCAGCTTAGAAGCCGGGTTCTACGAGCAGTACTTC; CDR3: CASSLEAGFYEQYF
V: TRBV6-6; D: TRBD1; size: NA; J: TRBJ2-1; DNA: TGTGCCAGCAGTCGGGACAGCCGCAATGAGCAGTTCTTC; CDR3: CASSRDSRNEQFF
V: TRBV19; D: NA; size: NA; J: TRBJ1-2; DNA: TGTGCCAGTAGTGATCGACAGGGCTACACCTTC; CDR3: CASSDRQGYTF
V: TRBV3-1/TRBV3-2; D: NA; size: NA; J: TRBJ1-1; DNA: TGTGCCAGCAGCCGGACCGTTAACACTGAAGCTTTCTTT; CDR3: CASSRTVNTEAFF
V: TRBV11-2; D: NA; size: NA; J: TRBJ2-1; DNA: TGTGCCAGCAGCTTAGGACGGACCTACAATGAGCAGTTCTTC; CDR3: CASSLGRTYNEQFF
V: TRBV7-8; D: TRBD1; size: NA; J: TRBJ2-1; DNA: TGTGCCAGCAGCTTAATGGGACAGGGGACCTACAATGAGCAGTTCTTC; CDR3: CASSLMGQGTYNEQFF
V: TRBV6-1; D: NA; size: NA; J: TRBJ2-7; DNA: TGTGCCAGCAGTGAAGGGCTCTACACCTACGAGCAGTACTTC; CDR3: CASSEGLYTYEQYF
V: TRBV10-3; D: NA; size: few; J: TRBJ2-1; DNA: TGTGCCATCAGTGGTGAGGGTTTCGGTGAGCAGTTCTTC; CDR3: CAISGEGFGEQFF
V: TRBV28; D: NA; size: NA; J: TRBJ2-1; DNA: TGTGCCAGCAGTGGGTCCGAACTGGGCAATGAGCAGTTCTTC; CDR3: CASSGSELGNEQFF
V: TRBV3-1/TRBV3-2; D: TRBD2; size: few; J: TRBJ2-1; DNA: TGTGCCAGCAGCCAAGCGCTAGCGGGGGCGGGGAATGAGCAGTTCTTC; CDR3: CASSQALAGAGNEQFF
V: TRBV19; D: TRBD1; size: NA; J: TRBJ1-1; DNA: TGTGCCAGTACCCCGGGACAGGGGATCGGCACTGAAGCTTTCTTT; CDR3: CASTPGQGIGTEAFF
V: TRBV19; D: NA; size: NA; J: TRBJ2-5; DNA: TGTGCCAGTAGTATGGATTTGGGTAAAGAGACCCAGTACTTC; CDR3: CASSMDLGKETQYF
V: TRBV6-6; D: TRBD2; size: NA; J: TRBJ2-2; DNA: TGTGCCAGCAGTCCTCGGGGGACTAGCGGGGTTGGCGGGGAGCTGTTTTTT; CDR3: CASSPRGTSGVGGELFF
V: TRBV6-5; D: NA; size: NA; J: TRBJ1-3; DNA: TGTGCCAGCAAGTCCGATCGAGGACCTGGAAATACCATATATTTT; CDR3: CASKSDRGPGNTIYF
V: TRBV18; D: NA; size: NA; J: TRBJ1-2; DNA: TGTGCCAGCTCACCATGGGATATAGAGGGGCGAAATGGCTACACCTTC; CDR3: CASSPWDIEGRNGYTF
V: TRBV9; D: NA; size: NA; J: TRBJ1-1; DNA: TGTGCCAGCAGCGTATACACGAACACTGAAGCTTTCTTT; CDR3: CASSVYTNTEAFF
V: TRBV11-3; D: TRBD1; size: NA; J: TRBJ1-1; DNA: TGTGCCAGCAGCGCAGAGGGACAGGGGGTTGAAGCTTTCTTT; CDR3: CASSAEGQGVEAFF
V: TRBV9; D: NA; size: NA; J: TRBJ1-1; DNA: TGTGCCAGCAGTCACCCACCCGAATCGAACACTGAAGCTTTCTTT; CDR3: CASSHPPESNTEAFF
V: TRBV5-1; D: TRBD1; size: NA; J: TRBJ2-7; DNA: TGCGCCAGCGGACTTACACCGGGACAGGGGGGCGAGCAGTACTTC; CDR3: CASGLTPGQGGEQYF
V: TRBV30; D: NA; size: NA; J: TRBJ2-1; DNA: TGTGCCTGGAGCCCCGGGGGACGATACAATGAGCAGTTCTTC; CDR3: CAWSPGGRYNEQFF
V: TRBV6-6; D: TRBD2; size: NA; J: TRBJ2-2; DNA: TGTGCCAGCGCAGCGGGGGAACTTTTCGGGGAGCTGTTTTTT; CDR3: CASAAGELFGELFF
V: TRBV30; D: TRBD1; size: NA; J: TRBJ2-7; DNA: TGTGCCTGGAAGAGACAGGGGGCAGGGGAGCAGTACTTC; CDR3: CAWKRQGAGEQYF
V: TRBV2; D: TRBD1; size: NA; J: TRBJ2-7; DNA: TGTGCCAGCAGTGCCGACCGACAGGGGAACGAGCAGTACTTC; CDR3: CASSADRQGNEQYF
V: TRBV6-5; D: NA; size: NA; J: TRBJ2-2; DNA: TGTGCCAGCAGGGTCGAGCGGAACACCGGGGAGCTGTTTTTT; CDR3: CASRVERNTGELFF
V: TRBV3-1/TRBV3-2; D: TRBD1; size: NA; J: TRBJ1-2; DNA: TGTGCCAGCAGCCGGACAGGTCGGCTGGGCTACACCTTC; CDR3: CASSRTGRLGYTF
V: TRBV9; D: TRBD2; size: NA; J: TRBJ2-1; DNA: TGTGCCAGCAGCGTAGGGACTAGCGGGGGGGCTTCCTACAATGAGCAGTTCTTC; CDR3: CASSVGTSGGASYNEQFF
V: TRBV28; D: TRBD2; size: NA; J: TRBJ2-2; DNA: TGTGCCAGCAGTCCCCTAGCGGGAGAAGAACTGTTTTTT; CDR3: CASSPLAGEELFF
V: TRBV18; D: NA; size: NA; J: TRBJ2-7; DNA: TGTGCCAGCTCATCCTTCTCAACCTACGAGCAGTACTTC; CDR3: CASSSFSTYEQYF
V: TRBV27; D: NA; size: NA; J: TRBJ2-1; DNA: TGTGCCAGCAGCCTATCCGGGGGGCTTCTTGAGCAGTTCTTC; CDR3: CASSLSGGLLEQFF
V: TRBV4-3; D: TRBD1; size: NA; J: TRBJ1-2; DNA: TGCGCCAGCAGCCAAGGTCGGGGAGACAGGGCCTATGGCTACACCTTC; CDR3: CASSQGRGDRAYGYTF
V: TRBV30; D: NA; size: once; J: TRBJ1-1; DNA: TGTGCCTGGAGTGGGGAAAGGGACACTGAAGCTTTCTTT; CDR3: CAWSGERDTEAFF
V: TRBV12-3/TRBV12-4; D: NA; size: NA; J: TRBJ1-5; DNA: TGTGCCAGCAGTTTGGACACTCAGCCCCAGCATTTT; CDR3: CASSLDTQPQHF
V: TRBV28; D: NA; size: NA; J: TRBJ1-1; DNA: TGTGCCAGCAGATATGCGGGGGGCGCGAACACTGAAGCTTTCTTT; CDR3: CASRYAGGANTEAFF
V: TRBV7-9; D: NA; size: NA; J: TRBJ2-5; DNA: TGTGCCAGCAGCTTATTGGAAGCTGCGAAGAACCAAGAGACCCAGTACTTC; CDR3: CASSLLEAAKNQETQYF